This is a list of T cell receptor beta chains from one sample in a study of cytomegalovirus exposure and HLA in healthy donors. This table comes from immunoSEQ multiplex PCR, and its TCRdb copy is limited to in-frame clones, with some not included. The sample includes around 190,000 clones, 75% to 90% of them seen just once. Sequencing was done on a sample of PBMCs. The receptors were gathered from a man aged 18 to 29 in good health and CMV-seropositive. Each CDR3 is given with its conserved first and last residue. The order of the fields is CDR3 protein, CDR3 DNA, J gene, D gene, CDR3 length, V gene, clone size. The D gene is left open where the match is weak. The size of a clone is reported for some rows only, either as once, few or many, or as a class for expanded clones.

CASSRTQDSYHQPQHF | TGTGCCAGCAGTAGGACCCAGGACAGCTACCATCAGCCCCAGCATTTT | TRBJ1-5 | NA | 16 | TRBV27 | NA
CSVEEGSGTQYF | TGCAGCGTTGAAGAAGGGAGCGGCACGCAGTATTTT | TRBJ2-3 | NA | 12 | TRBV29-1 | once
CSVAGTGELFF | TGCAGCGTTGCCGGGACCGGGGAGCTGTTTTTT | TRBJ2-2 | NA | 11 | TRBV29-1 | NA
CASSQDGGGGANVLTF | TGTGCCAGCAGCCAAGATGGAGGTGGTGGGGCCAACGTCCTGACTTTC | TRBJ2-6 | NA | 16 | TRBV4-2 | NA
CASSRGTSGNTIYF | TGTGCCAGCAGTAGGGGGACCTCTGGAAACACCATATATTTT | TRBJ1-3 | NA | 14 | TRBV6-9 | NA
CASSQPGQGISEAFF | TGCGCCAGCAGCCAACCGGGACAGGGTATTTCTGAAGCTTTCTTT | TRBJ1-1 | TRBD1 | 15 | TRBV4-1 | NA
CASSRDGSYGYTF | TGTGCCAGCAGCCGAGATGGTAGTTATGGCTACACCTTC | TRBJ1-2 | NA | 13 | TRBV14 | NA
CASSPPSGSQSYGYTF | TGTGCCAGCAGCCCCCCATCAGGGTCCCAGTCCTATGGCTACACCTTC | TRBJ1-2 | NA | 16 | TRBV7-9 | NA
CASSIGQGYNEQFF | TGTGCCAGTAGTATAGGACAGGGTTACAATGAGCAGTTCTTC | TRBJ2-1 | TRBD1 | 14 | TRBV19 | NA
CASSKTAAYEQYF | TGTGCCAGCAGTAAAACAGCGGCCTACGAGCAGTACTTC | TRBJ2-7 | NA | 13 | TRBV6-6 | NA
CAWSVQGIEQFF | TGTGCCTGGAGCGTACAGGGGATTGAGCAGTTCTTC | TRBJ2-1 | TRBD1 | 12 | TRBV30 | NA
CASSSFWTSGDYEQYF | TGTGCCAGCAGTTCCTTTTGGACTAGCGGGGACTACGAGCAGTACTTC | TRBJ2-7 | TRBD2 | 16 | TRBV28 | NA
CASSLGLAGGVDTQYF | TGTGCCAGCAGCTTAGGACTAGCGGGGGGTGTAGATACGCAGTATTTT | TRBJ2-3 | TRBD2 | 16 | TRBV7-2 | NA
CASSFAGGYEQYF | TGTGCCAGCAGTTTCGCGGGAGGCTACGAGCAGTACTTC | TRBJ2-7 | TRBD2 | 13 | TRBV27 | few
CASKGWGTEAFF | TGTGCCAGCAAGGGGTGGGGTACTGAAGCTTTCTTT | TRBJ1-1 | NA | 12 | TRBV2 | NA
CASKKPGQQNTEAFF | TGTGCCAGTAAGAAACCGGGACAACAAAACACTGAAGCTTTCTTT | TRBJ1-1 | NA | 15 | TRBV19 | NA
CASSQGGGVQYF | TGTGCCAGCAGCCAGGGAGGGGGGGTGCAGTACTTC | TRBJ2-7 | NA | 12 | TRBV6-6 | few
CASSQDLFGGLDEQYF | TGTGCCAGCAGCCAAGATTTATTTGGGGGACTTGACGAGCAGTACTTC | TRBJ2-7 | NA | 16 | TRBV4-2 | once
CAISDPGQGRYYGYTF | TGTGCCATCAGTGACCCGGGTCAGGGCAGGTACTATGGCTACACCTTC | TRBJ1-2 | NA | 16 | TRBV10-3 | NA
CASSPGLAALEVQFF | TGTGCCAGCAGCCCAGGACTAGCAGCCTTGGAGGTGCAGTTCTTC | TRBJ2-1 | TRBD2 | 15 | TRBV5-4 | NA
CASRIGAGRNEQFF | TGTGCCAGCCGAATCGGGGCGGGACGCAATGAGCAGTTCTTC | TRBJ2-1 | NA | 14 | TRBV27 | NA
CASSRDWGTYEQYF | TGCGCCAGCAGCCGGGACTGGGGAACCTACGAGCAGTACTTC | TRBJ2-7 | NA | 14 | TRBV5-1 | NA
CASSLNRLNTEAFF | TGTGCCAGCAGCTTAAACAGGTTGAACACTGAAGCTTTCTTT | TRBJ1-1 | NA | 14 | TRBV7-8 | NA
CSVEDANPYYGYTF | TGCAGCGTTGAAGACGCGAACCCCTACTATGGCTACACCTTC | TRBJ1-2 | NA | 14 | TRBV29-1 | once
CAWSPAGDSGANVLTF | TGTGCCTGGTCACCAGCGGGAGACTCTGGGGCCAACGTCCTGACTTTC | TRBJ2-6 | TRBD2 | 16 | TRBV30 | NA
CASSLGASVGPGELFF | TGTGCCAGCAGTTTAGGTGCCTCGGTGGGCCCCGGGGAGCTGTTTTTT | TRBJ2-2 | NA | 16 | TRBV27 | NA